This T cell receptor beta chain was recorded in a study of cytomegalovirus exposure and HLA in healthy donors. Use of 60 Vbeta and 13 Jbeta primers characterized the PCR. Repertoires were generated with immunoSEQ multiplex PCR, while TCRdb's copy carries only in-frame clones and drops some. The table includes roughly 120,000 clones, roughly 88% detected once. Germline V gene data show CDR1 as SGHRS and CDR2 as YFSETQ. The CDR3 loop spans 15 amino acids. V gave up 4 bases and J gave up 1 base; unmatched junction bases: 6. The receptor was derived from a woman under 30 in good health and CMV-seropositive. J is TRBJ1-1 and V is TRBV5-1; 8 positions match TRBD1. Sequencing was carried out using PBMCs. CDR3 amino acids: CASSTTGQGNTEAFF. DNA of the CDR3: TGCGCCAGCAGCACGACCGGACAGGGGAACACTGAAGCTTTCTTT.